These 14 T cell receptor beta chains were sequenced from one sample in a study of blood T cell repertoires in COVID-19. Assay: immunoSEQ multiplex PCR; the TCRdb copy retains only in-frame clones and omits some. The table records roughly 160,000 clones, approximately 80% of them present only once. Sample: PBMCs or T cells enriched from blood (not recorded which). The source is a man aged 50 to 60 who had recovered from COVID-19.

The genes are TRBV19 and TRBJ1-6, with D maybe TRBD1 (6 bases). The V gene lost 5 bases and the J gene lost 5 bases, with 7 bases spanning the gap. The germline CDR1 and CDR2 sequences are LNHDA and SQIVND (reference sequence). The CDR3 runs to 13 residues. CDR3 DNA sequence: TGTGCCAGTAGTGGGACAAATAATTCACCCCTCCACTTT. Encoded protein: CASSGTNNSPLHF.

The gene calls are TRBV28 and TRBJ2-5; tentative D call: TRBD2 (5 bases). The CDR3 covers 13 residues. The V gene's germline CDR1 is MDHEN and CDR2 SYDVKM. V lost 8 bases and J lost 5, with 15 bases in between. The CDR3 DNA follows: TGTGCCAGCGGTGGTAGGAGGTGGGAGACCCAGTACTTC. It codes for CASGGRRWETQYF. The whole variable domain, remainder taken from reference TRBV28 and TRBJ2-5, is DVKVTQSSRYLVKRTGEKVFLECVQDMDHENMFWYRQDPGLGLRLIYFSYDVKMKEKGDIPEGYSVSREKKERFSLILESASTNQTSMYLCASGGRRWETQYFGPGTRLLVL.

On this clone: A read error may produce the germline difference seen at one junction end. V is TRBV29-1 and J is TRBJ1-2; 8 bases agree with TRBD1. CDR3 length equals 11 residues. CDR1 and CDR2 (germline): SQVTM, ANQGSEA. Written as DNA, the CDR3 is TGCAGCGTTGCCGGACAGGGTCAGGGGGGCTTC. Its protein product is CSVAGQGQGGF.

This clone was seen more than once but under ten times. The genes are TRBV19 and TRBJ1-4, with D perhaps TRBD1 (5 bases). The CDR3 totals 15 residues. The V end was cut by 6 bases, the J end by 7 bases, with 18 bases between. Germline values: CDR1 LNHDA, CDR2 SQIVND (reference sequence). The CDR3 reads CASRPGDGTGEKLFF. CDR3 nucleotide sequence: TGTGCCAGTAGGCCGGGGGACGGAACCGGTGAAAAACTGTTTTTT.

This clone was seen a single time. V and J are TRBV5-1 and TRBJ2-3; 8 bases align to TRBD1. V lost 0 bases to trimming and J lost 2 bases; unmatched junction nucleotides: 2. The V gene's germline CDR1 is SGHRS and CDR2 YFSETQ. The CDR3 is 15 residues long. The CDR3 bases are TGCGCCAGCAGCTTGGAGGGACAGGACACAGATACGCAGTATTTT. Encoded protein: CASSLEGQDTDTQYF. The whole variable domain, filled in from reference TRBV5-1 and TRBJ2-3, reads KAGVTQTPRYLIKTRGQQVTLSCSPISGHRSVSWYQQTPGQGLQFLFEYFSETQRNKGNFPGRFSGRQFSNSRSEMNVSTLELGDSALYLCASSLEGQDTDTQYFGPGTRLTVL.

The V call is TRBV7-2, the J call TRBJ2-5, with 11 nucleotides matching TRBD2. Germline values: CDR1 SGHTA, CDR2 FQGNSA. CDR3 length equals 17 residues. The trim removed 1 base at V and 4 bases at J, leaving 8 bases unmatched. CDR3 DNA sequence: TGTGCCAGCAGCTTAGTAGCGGGAGGGAGAGGGGGAGAGACCCAGTACTTC. The encoded protein is CASSLVAGGRGGETQYF.

The rearrangement uses TRBV10-2 and TRBJ2-1; 8 nucleotides align to TRBD2. Trimming took 2 bases from V and 12 from J; bases not matched to a gene: 3. This CDR3 spans 12 amino acids. Germline CDR1 is WSHSY and CDR2 is SAAADI. DNA for the CDR3: TGCGCCAGCAGTGAGGTAGCGGGGACGCAGTTCTTC. Its translation is CASSEVAGTQFF.

The J gene is TRBJ2-7, the V gene TRBV7-9; weak D call: TRBD1 (5 bases). The germline V and J ends were trimmed by 5 bases and 5 bases, with 13 bases remaining between them. The germline V gene has CDR1 SEHNR and CDR2 FQNEAQ (reference sequence). CDR3 length: 13 amino acids. CDR3 loop: CASSLLDSHEQYF. In DNA form, the CDR3 reads TGTGCCAGCAGCCTTCTCGACAGCCACGAGCAGTACTTC.

This chain links TRBV6-5 with TRBJ2-2; possible D gene TRBD1, 6 bases. This CDR3 region has 15 residues. Trimming took 10 bases from V and 0 from J, leaving 15 bases between them. CDR1 and CDR2 (germline): MNHEY, SVGAGI. DNA of the CDR3: TGTGCCATCAGGATGAGGACAGCGAACACCGGGGAGCTGTTTTTT. Protein product: CAIRMRTANTGELFF.

V usage is TRBV29-1 and J usage is TRBJ2-1, with a possible D match to TRBD2 (5 bases). The V end was cut by 3 bases, the J end by 7 bases, with 16 bases between. The CDR3 is 14 amino acids. Germline V gives CDR1 SQVTM, CDR2 ANQGSEA. The CDR3 nucleotides read TGCAGCGTTGAGTCACTAGTCCAAGGGAATGAGCAGTTCTTC. It specifies CSVESLVQGNEQFF.

V and J are TRBV20-1 and TRBJ2-5; tentative D call: TRBD2 (6 bases). The CDR3 sequence is 13 residues long. Germline CDR1 reads DFQATT; CDR2 reads SNEGSKA (reference sequence). V was trimmed by 3 bases and J by 4 bases, leaving 12 bases between them. This CDR3 is CSASEGLLETQYF. The CDR3 bases are TGCAGTGCTAGTGAGGGACTCCTAGAGACCCAGTACTTC.

This clone was seen a few times. This sequence joins TRBV19 and TRBJ1-3; 9 nucleotides match TRBD1. The CDR3 is 15 residues long. CDR1 and CDR2 (germline): LNHDA, SQIVND (reference sequence). With 4 bases clipped from V and 2 bases from J, the junction kept 3 bases outside the gene matches. The CDR3 DNA reads TGTGCCAGTAGTACCGGGACAGGGACTGGAAACACCATATATTTT. It translates to CASSTGTGTGNTIYF.

CDR3 protein: CASSPDRAPVNTEAFF. In DNA, the CDR3 is TGTGCCAGCAGTCCTGACAGGGCCCCTGTGAACACTGAAGCTTTCTTT. The rearrangement joins TRBV2 to TRBJ1-1, with 7 bases aligning to TRBD1. After removal of 5 bases from V and 0 bases from J, the junction contained 9 bases not matched to a gene. This CDR3 comprises 16 residues. Germline V lookup: CDR1 SNHLY, CDR2 FYNNEI.

The chain couples TRBV7-2 to TRBJ1-4, with D hard to call. The CDR3 has 15 residues. The V end lost 5 bases, the J end lost 6 bases, and 16 bases lay between the germline ends. Germline CDR1 SGHTA, CDR2 FQGNSA. CDR3 region: CASSPSPRRDEKLFF. CDR3 in DNA: TGTGCCAGCAGCCCATCCCCCAGGCGGGATGAAAAACTGTTTTTT.